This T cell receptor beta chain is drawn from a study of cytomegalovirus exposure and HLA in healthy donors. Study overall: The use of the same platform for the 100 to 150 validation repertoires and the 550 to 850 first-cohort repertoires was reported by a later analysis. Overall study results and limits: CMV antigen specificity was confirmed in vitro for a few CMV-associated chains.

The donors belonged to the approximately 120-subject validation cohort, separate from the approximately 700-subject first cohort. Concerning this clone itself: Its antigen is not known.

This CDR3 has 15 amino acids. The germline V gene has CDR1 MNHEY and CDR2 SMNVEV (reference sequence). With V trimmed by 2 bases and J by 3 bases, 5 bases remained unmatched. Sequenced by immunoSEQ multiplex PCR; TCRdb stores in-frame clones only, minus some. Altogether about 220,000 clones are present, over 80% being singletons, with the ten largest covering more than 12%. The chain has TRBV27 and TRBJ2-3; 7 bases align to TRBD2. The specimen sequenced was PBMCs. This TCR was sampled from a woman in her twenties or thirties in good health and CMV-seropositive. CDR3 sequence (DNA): TGTGCCAGCAGTTTAGGGGCGGGAGCTACAGATACGCAGTATTTT. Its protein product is CASSLGAGATDTQYF.